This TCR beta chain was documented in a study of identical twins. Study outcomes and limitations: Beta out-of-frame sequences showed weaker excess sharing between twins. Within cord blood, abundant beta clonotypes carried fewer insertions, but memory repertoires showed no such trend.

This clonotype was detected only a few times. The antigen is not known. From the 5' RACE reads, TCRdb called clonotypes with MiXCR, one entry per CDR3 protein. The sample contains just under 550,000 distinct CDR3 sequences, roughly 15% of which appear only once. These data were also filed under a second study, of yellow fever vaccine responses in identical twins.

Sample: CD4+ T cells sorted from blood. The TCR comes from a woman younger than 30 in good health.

CDR3: CASSPGRSAAGFF. CDR3 nucleotide sequence: TGTGCCAGCAGCCCTGGGAGGAGCGCCGCTGGGTTCTTC. This chain links TRBV12-3 or TRBV12-4 with TRBJ2-1; D might be TRBD2 (6 bases). This CDR3 contains 13 residues. The V gene lost 6 bases and the J gene lost 15 bases, with 21 bases spanning the gap.